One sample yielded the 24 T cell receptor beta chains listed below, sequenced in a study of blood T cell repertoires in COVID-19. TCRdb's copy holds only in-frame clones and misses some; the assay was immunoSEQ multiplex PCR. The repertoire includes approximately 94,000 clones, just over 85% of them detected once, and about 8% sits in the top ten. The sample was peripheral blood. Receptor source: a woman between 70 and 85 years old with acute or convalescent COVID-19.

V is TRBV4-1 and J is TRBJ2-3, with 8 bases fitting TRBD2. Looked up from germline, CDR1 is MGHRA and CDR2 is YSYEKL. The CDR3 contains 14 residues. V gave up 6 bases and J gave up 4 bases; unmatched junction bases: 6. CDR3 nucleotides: TGCGCCAGCAGTTCCGGACTAGCTGCAGATACGCAGTATTTT. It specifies CASSSGLAADTQYF.

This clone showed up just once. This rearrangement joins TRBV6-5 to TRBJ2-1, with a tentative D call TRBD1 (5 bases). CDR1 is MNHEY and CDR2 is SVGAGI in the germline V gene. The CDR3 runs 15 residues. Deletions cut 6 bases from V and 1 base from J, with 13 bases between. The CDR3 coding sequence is TGTGCCAGCAGATCAGGGATTCGGTCCTACAATGAGCAGTTCTTC. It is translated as CASRSGIRSYNEQFF.

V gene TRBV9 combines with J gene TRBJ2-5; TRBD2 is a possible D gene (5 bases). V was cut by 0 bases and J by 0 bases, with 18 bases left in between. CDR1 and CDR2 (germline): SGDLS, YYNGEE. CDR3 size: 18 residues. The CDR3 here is CASSVGLSASTYQETQYF. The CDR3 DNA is TGTGCCAGCAGCGTAGGTCTATCGGCTAGCACTTACCAAGAGACCCAGTACTTC.

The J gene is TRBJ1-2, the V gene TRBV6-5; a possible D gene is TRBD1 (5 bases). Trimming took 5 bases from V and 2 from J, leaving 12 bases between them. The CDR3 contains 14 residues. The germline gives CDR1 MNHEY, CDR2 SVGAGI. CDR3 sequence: CASSKPGLNYGYTF. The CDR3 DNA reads TGTGCCAGCAGTAAACCGGGACTCAACTATGGCTACACCTTC.

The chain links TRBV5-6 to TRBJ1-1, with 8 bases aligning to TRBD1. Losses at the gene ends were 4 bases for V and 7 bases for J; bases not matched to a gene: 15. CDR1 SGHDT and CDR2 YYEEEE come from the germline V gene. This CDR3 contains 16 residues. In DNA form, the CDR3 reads TGTGCCAGCAGCGTGGTAGGTCAGGGGGCTAAGGGTGAAGCTTTCTTT. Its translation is CASSVVGQGAKGEAFF. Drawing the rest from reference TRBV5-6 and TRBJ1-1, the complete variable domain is DAGVTQSPTHLIKTRGQQVTLRCSPKSGHDTVSWYQQALGQGPQFIFQYYEEEERQRGNFPDRFSGHQFPNYSSELNVNALLLGDSALYLCASSVVGQGAKGEAFFGQGTRLTVV.

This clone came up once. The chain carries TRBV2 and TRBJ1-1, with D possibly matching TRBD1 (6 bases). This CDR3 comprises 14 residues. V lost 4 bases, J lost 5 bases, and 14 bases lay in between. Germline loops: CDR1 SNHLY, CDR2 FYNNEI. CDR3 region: CASSVGVQGTEAFF. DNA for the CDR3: TGTGCCAGCAGTGTTGGGGTCCAGGGGACTGAAGCTTTCTTT.

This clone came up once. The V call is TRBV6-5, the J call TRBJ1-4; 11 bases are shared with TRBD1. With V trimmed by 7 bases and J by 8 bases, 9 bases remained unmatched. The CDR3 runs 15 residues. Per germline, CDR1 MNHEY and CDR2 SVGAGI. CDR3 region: CASTPRDRGAEKLFF. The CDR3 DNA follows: TGTGCCAGCACCCCCCGGGACAGGGGGGCCGAAAAACTGTTTTTT.

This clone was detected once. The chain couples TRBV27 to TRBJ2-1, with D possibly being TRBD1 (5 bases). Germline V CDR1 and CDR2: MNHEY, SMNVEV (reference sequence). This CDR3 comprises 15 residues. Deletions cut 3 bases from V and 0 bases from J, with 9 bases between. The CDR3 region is CASSLGRSSYNEQFF. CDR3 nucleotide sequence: TGTGCCAGCAGTTTGGGGCGGAGCTCCTACAATGAGCAGTTCTTC.

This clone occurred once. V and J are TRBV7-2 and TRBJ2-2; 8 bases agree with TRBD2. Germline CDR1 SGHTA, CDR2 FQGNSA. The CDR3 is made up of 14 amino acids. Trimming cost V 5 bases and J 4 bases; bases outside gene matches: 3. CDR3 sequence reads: CASSKLAVTGELFF. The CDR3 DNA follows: TGTGCCAGCAGCAAACTAGCGGTCACCGGGGAGCTGTTTTTT.

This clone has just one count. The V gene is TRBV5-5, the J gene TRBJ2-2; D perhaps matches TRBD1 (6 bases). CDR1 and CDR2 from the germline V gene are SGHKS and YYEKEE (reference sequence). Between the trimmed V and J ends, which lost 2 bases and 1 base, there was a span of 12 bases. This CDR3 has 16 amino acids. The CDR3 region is CASSLGPGQNTGELFF. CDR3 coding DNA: TGTGCCAGCAGCTTAGGGCCGGGACAGAACACCGGGGAGCTGTTTTTT.

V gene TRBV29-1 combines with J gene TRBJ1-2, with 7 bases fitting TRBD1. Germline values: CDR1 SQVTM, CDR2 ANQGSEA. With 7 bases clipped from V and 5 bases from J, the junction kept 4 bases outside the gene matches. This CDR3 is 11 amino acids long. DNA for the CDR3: TGCAGCGAACGGACAGGTTATGGCTACACCTTC. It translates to CSERTGYGYTF.

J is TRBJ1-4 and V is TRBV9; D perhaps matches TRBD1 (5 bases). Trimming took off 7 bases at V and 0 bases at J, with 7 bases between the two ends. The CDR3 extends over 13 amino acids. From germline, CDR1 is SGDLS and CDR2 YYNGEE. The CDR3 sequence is CASGGTTNEKLFF. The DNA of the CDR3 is TGTGCCAGCGGGGGGACAACTAATGAAAAACTGTTTTTT.

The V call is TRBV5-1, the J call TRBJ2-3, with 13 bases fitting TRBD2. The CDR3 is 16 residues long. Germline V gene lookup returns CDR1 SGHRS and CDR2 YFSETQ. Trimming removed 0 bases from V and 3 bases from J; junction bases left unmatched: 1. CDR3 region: CASSLELAGGTDTQYF. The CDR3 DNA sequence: TGCGCCAGCAGCTTGGAACTAGCGGGGGGGACAGATACGCAGTATTTT.

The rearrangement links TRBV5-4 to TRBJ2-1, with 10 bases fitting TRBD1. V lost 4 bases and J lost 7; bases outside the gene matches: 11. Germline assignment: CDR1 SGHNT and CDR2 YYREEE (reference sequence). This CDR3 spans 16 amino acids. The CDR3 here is CASSMGQGLLGNEQFF. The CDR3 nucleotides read TGTGCCAGCAGCATGGGACAGGGGTTATTGGGTAATGAGCAGTTCTTC.

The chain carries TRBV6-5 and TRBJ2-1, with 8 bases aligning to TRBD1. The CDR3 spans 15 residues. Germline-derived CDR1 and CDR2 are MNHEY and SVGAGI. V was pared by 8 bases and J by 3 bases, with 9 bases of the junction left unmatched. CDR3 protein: CASFPDRGHYNEQFF. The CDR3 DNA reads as TGTGCCAGCTTCCCTGACAGGGGCCACTACAATGAGCAGTTCTTC.

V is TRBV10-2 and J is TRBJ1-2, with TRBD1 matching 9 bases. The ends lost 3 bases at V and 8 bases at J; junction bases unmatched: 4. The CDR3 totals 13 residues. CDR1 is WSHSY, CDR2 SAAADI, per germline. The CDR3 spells CASSDDRGGGYTF. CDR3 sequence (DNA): TGCGCCAGCAGTGACGACAGGGGGGGCGGCTACACCTTC.

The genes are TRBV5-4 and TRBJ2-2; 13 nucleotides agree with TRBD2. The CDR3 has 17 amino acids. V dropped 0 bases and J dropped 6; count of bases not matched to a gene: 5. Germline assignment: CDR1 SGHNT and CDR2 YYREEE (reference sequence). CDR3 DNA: TGTGCCAGCAGCTTGGGGGGGACTAGCGGGATGTCCGGGGAGCTGTTTTTT. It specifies CASSLGGTSGMSGELFF.

The CDR3 coding sequence is TGTGCCAGCAGATCCGACAGGGGAAACACCGGGGAGCTGTTTTTT. This codes for CASRSDRGNTGELFF. The rearrangement joins TRBV4-2 to TRBJ2-2, with TRBD1 identical over 8 bases. CDR1 is LGHNA, CDR2 YNFKEQ, per germline. The J segment lost 2 bases and the V segment lost 6 bases, leaving 5 bases of the junction unmatched. The CDR3 runs to 15 residues.

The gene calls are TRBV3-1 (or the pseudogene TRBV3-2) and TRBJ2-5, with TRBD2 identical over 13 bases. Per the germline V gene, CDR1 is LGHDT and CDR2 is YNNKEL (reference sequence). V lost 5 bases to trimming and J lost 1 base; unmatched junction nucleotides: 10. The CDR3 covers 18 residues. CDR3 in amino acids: CASSSGLAGARGQETQYF. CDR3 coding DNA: TGTGCCAGCAGCTCAGGACTAGCGGGGGCACGGGGCCAAGAGACCCAGTACTTC.

CDR3 protein: CASSEQGPGELFF. The CDR3 coding sequence is TGTGCCAGCAGTGAACAGGGTCCCGGGGAGCTGTTTTTT. This rearrangement joins TRBV6-1 to TRBJ2-2; perhaps TRBD1 as D (5 bases). The CDR3 has 13 residues. The germline V gene has CDR1 MNHNS and CDR2 SASEGT. Trimming cost V 2 bases and J 6 bases, with 7 bases left between them.

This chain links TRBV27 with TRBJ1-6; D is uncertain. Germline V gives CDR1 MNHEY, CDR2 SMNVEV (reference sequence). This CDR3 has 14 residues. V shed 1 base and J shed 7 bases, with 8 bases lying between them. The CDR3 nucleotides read TGTGCCAGCAGTTTATTTTTCGTGAATTCACCCCTCCACTTT. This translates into CASSLFFVNSPLHF.

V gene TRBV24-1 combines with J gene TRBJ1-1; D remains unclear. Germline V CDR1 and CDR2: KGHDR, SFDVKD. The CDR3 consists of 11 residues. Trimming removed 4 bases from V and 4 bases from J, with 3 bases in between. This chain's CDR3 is CATSDSTEAFF. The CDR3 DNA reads TGTGCCACCAGTGACAGCACTGAAGCTTTCTTT.

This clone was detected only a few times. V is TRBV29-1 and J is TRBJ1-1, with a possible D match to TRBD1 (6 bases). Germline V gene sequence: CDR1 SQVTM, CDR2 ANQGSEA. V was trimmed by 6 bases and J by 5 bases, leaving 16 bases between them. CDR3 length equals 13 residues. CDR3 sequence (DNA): TGCAGCGTCGCGCGGGTGAGGGGGACTGAAGCTTTCTTT. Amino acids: CSVARVRGTEAFF.

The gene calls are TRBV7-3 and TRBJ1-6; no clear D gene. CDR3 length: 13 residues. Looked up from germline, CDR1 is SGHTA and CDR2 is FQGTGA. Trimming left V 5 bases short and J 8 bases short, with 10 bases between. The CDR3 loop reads CASSLEQYSPLHF. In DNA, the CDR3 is TGTGCCAGCAGCCTCGAGCAATATTCACCCCTCCACTTT.